These 7 T cell receptor beta chains were sequenced from one sample in a study of cytomegalovirus exposure and HLA in healthy donors. PCR amplification relied on 60 Vbeta primers (plus 13 Jbeta primers). Only in-frame clones appear in the TCRdb table, and some are missing; sequencing was by immunoSEQ multiplex PCR. The data contain about 160,000 clones, roughly three quarters of them seen just once; the ten biggest clones take up 1.3% to 1.5%. Sequencing was carried out using PBMCs. The receptors shown here come from a man between 60 and 75 years old in good health and CMV-seronegative.

This chain connects TRBV18 to TRBJ2-7; tentative D call: TRBD2 (6 bases). V lost 1 base, J lost 3 bases, and 13 bases lay in between. CDR1 KGHSH and CDR2 LQKENI come from the germline V gene. The CDR3 length is 15 residues. CDR3: CASSPQGTARYEQYF. CDR3 coding DNA: TGTGCCAGCTCACCACAGGGGACTGCCCGCTACGAGCAGTACTTC.

J is TRBJ2-5 and V is TRBV5-4, with a possible D match to TRBD1 (5 bases). The CDR3 is 13 amino acids. Trimming pared 4 bases from V and 5 bases from J, leaving 12 bases between. The germline CDR1 and CDR2 sequences are SGHNT and YYREEE (reference sequence). For the CDR3, the DNA is TGTGCCAGCAGCACAAGACAGCAGGAGACCCAGTACTTC. As protein: CASSTRQQETQYF.

V is TRBV19 and J is TRBJ1-2, with D uncertain. Deletions cut 8 bases from V and 7 bases from J, with 8 bases between. This CDR3 spans 10 amino acids. Germline loops: CDR1 LNHDA, CDR2 SQIVND (reference sequence). The CDR3 spells CASSEVGYTF. CDR3 DNA: TGTGCCAGTTCTGAGGTTGGCTACACCTTC.

This chain uses TRBV6-5 with TRBJ1-1, with D maybe TRBD1 (5 bases). The CDR3 extends over 13 amino acids. The V end was cut by 5 bases, the J end by 0 bases, with 7 bases between. In germline, CDR1 is MNHEY, CDR2 SVGAGI. CDR3 in DNA: TGTGCCAGCAGTCGACAGATGAACACTGAAGCTTTCTTT. It yields the protein CASSRQMNTEAFF.

The chain joins TRBV7-2 to TRBJ2-3, with 7 bases lining up with TRBD1. Germline CDR1 and CDR2: SGHTA and FQGNSA. Germline trimming cut 0 bases from V and 2 bases from J; bases unmatched to any gene: 8. CDR3 length: 17 residues. The DNA for the CDR3 is TGTGCCAGCAGCTTAGCGCTAGGGGACAGATACACAGATACGCAGTATTTT. This codes for CASSLALGDRYTDTQYF.

This chain connects TRBV28 to TRBJ1-3; tentatively, D is TRBD1 (5 bases). CDR1 is MDHEN and CDR2 is SYDVKM in the germline V gene. Trimming removed 5 bases from V and 2 bases from J, with 10 bases in between. The CDR3 runs to 14 residues. CDR3 sequence reads: CASSRGGTGNTIYF. The DNA for the CDR3 is TGTGCCAGCAGTCGTGGGGGGACTGGAAACACCATATATTTT. The entire variable domain, with the rest obtained from reference TRBV28 and TRBJ1-3, is as follows: DVKVTQSSRYLVKRTGEKVFLECVQDMDHENMFWYRQDPGLGLRLIYFSYDVKMKEKGDIPEGYSVSREKKERFSLILESASTNQTSMYLCASSRGGTGNTIYFGEGSWLTVV.

The chain uses TRBV5-1 and TRBJ2-1, with 9 bases matching TRBD2. Germline-derived CDR1 and CDR2 are SGHRS and YFSETQ. V shed 0 bases, J shed 8 bases, and the junction held 12 bases outside the gene matches. The CDR3 runs 17 residues. This chain's CDR3 is CASSLEGGGALAHEQFF. The DNA for the CDR3 is TGCGCCAGCAGCTTGGAAGGCGGGGGGGCCCTAGCCCATGAGCAGTTCTTC.